A selection of T cell receptor beta chains follows, all from one sample in a study of regulatory T cells in long-lasting Graves disease. TCRdb independently ran MiXCR on the multiplex PCR reads; one entry per CDR3 protein. Of just over 600,000 distinct CDR3 sequences listed, under 20% were seen once; the top ten hold around 19%. These data are also associated with another study on T cells in Graves' hyperthyroidism and ophthalmopathy.

The sequences come from peripheral blood mononuclear cells (PBMCs), collected at new diagnosis, from a patient treated with antithyroid drugs. The receptors originated from a woman in her thirties with Graves disease. Both conserved end residues are part of each CDR3. D genes are given only for firm matches. Rows give clone size only sometimes, using once, few, many, or a class for an expanded clone.

j_call d_call clone_size v_call cdr3_aa cdr3_nt
TRBJ1-2 - - TRBV28 CASGTPYQINYGYTF TGTGCCAGCGGGACACCCTATCAGATAAACTATGGCTACACCTTC
TRBJ1-6 TRBD1 few TRBV27 CASSLPRDRGSYNSPLHF TGTGCCAGCAGTTTACCGAGGGACAGGGGGTCCTATAATTCACCCCTCCACTTT
TRBJ1-2 - many TRBV25-1 CASSISDYGYTF TGTGCCAGCAGTATCTCCGATTATGGCTACACCTTC
TRBJ2-4 - many TRBV28 CASTQMGKNIQYF TGTGCCAGCACTCAGATGGGGAAAAACATTCAGTACTTC
TRBJ2-3 - many TRBV24-1 CATRSGQIADTQYF TGTGCCACCAGATCAGGACAGATCGCAGATACGCAGTATTTT
TRBJ2-1 TRBD1 few TRBV27 CASIKTGPRGYNEQFF TGTGCCAGCATCAAGACAGGGCCAAGGGGCTACAATGAGCAGTTCTTC
TRBJ1-2 - many TRBV6-5 CASSYGGATYGYTF TGTGCCAGCAGTTACGGGGGGGCGACCTATGGCTACACCTTC
TRBJ1-2 TRBD1 many TRBV7-2 CASSHGTGRVYGYTF TGTGCCAGCAGCCATGGGACAGGGAGGGTCTATGGCTACACCTTC
TRBJ2-1 TRBD2 many TRBV6-1 CASSEAITGRLAGGPDEQFF TGTGCCAGCAGTGAAGCGATAACAGGGCGGCTAGCGGGAGGGCCGGATGAGCAGTTCTTC
TRBJ2-3 - - TRBV7-6 CASSRTGTSSTDTQYF TGTGCCAGCAGCCGAACCGGGACATCTAGCACAGATACGCAGTATTTT
TRBJ1-5 TRBD1 many TRBV6-5 CASGLDRSYSNQPQHF TGTGCCAGCGGTTTGGACAGGTCATATAGCAATCAGCCCCAGCATTTT
TRBJ2-7 TRBD2 many TRBV11-2 CAIGGGGEQYF TGTGCCATCGGGGGGGGAGGGGAGCAGTACTTC
TRBJ1-5 - many TRBV12-3/TRBV12-4 CASSLGTKYSNQPQHF TGTGCCAGCAGTTTAGGGACAAAATATAGCAATCAGCCCCAGCATTTT
TRBJ1-1 TRBD1 many TRBV6-1 CASSGTGTTEAFF TGTGCCAGCAGTGGGACAGGGACCACTGAAGCTTTCTTT
TRBJ1-2 TRBD1 many TRBV12-3/TRBV12-4 CASSLDRLFYGYTF TGTGCCAGCAGTTTGGACAGGCTCTTCTATGGCTACACCTTC
TRBJ2-1 - - TRBV7-3 CASSWSREQGSEQFF TGTGCCAGCAGCTGGTCGAGGGAGCAAGGCAGTGAGCAGTTCTTC
TRBJ2-7 TRBD2 few TRBV30 CAWSGLAGGGERSYEQYF TGTGCCTGGAGTGGGCTAGCGGGAGGTGGAGAACGAAGCTACGAGCAGTACTTC
TRBJ2-7 - - TRBV12-3/TRBV12-4 CASSSLGQNYEQYF TGTGCCAGCAGTTCACTCGGACAGAACTACGAGCAGTACTTC
TRBJ1-5 - many TRBV2 CASSDRVGNQPQHF TGTGCCAGCAGTGACAGGGTCGGGAATCAGCCCCAGCATTTT
TRBJ1-5 - - TRBV18 CASSPRRGDGQPQHF TGTGCCAGCTCACCTCGAAGAGGCGACGGTCAGCCCCAGCATTTT
TRBJ2-3 - many TRBV7-3 CASSPRGGASTDTQYF TGTGCCAGCAGCCCTCGAGGGGGTGCTAGCACAGATACGCAGTATTTT
TRBJ2-7 - many TRBV5-1 CASSSLQGLRDEQYF TGCGCCAGCAGCTCGTTACAGGGTCTACGAGACGAGCAGTACTTC
TRBJ2-7 TRBD2 few TRBV11-2 CASSLQSGRANEQYF TGTGCCAGCAGCTTACAGAGCGGGAGGGCCAACGAGCAGTACTTC
TRBJ2-7 - few TRBV4-1 CASSQEVRTVLYEQYF TGCGCCAGCAGCCAAGAAGTACGGACGGTCCTATACGAGCAGTACTTC
TRBJ1-2 - many TRBV3-1 CASSHTNGYTF TGTGCCAGCAGCCACACCAATGGCTACACCTTC
TRBJ1-5 TRBD1 - TRBV30 CAWSVGQNYQPQHF TGTGCCTGGAGTGTGGGACAGAACTATCAGCCCCAGCATTTT
TRBJ2-7 TRBD1 many TRBV5-1 CASSQSGQHYEQYF TGTGCCAGCAGCCAATCGGGACAGCACTACGAGCAGTACTTC